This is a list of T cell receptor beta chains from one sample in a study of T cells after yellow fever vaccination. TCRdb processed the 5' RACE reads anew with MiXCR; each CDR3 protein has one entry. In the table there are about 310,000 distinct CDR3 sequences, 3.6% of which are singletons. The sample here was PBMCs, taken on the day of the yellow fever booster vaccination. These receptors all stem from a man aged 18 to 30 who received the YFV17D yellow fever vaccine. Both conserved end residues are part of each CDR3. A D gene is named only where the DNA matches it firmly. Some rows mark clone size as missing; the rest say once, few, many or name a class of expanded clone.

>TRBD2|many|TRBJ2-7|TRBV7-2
CASSSQGSGAREQYF
TGTGCCAGCAGCTCACAGGGTAGCGGGGCTCGGGAGCAGTACTTC
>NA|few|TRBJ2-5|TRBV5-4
CASSLQRGGETQYF
TGTGCCAGCAGCTTACAAAGGGGCGGGGAGACCCAGTACTTC
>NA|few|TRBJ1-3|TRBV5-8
CATEAQTVSGNTIYF
TGTGCCACGGAGGCCCAGACAGTCTCTGGAAACACCATATATTTT
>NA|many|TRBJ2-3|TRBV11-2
CASSLGSFRDTQYF
TGTGCCAGCAGCTTAGGAAGCTTCAGGGATACGCAGTATTTT
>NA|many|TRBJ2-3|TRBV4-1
CASSQDPGSADTQYF
TGCGCCAGCAGCCAAGATCCTGGTAGCGCAGATACGCAGTATTTT
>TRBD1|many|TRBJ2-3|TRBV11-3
CASSPGQGAVDTQYF
TGTGCCAGCAGCCCGGGACAGGGGGCCGTAGATACGCAGTATTTT
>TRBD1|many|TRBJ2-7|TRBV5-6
CASSLEGTTGEQYF
TGTGCCAGCAGCTTGGAGGGGACGACAGGGGAGCAGTACTTC
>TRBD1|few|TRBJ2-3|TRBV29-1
CSVTGVGSTDTQYF
TGCAGCGTGACAGGGGTAGGGTCCACAGATACGCAGTATTTT
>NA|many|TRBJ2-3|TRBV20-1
CSARAGGTDTQYF
TGCAGTGCTAGAGCGGGGGGCACAGATACGCAGTATTTT
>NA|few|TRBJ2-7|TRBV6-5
CASVGSDYEQYF
TGTGCCAGCGTCGGGTCTGACTACGAGCAGTACTTC
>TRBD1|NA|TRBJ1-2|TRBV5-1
CASSLDRAGYTF
TGCGCCAGCAGCCTGGACAGGGCTGGCTACACCTTC
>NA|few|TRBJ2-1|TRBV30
CAGGSDSYNEQFF
TGTGCCGGGGGGTCGGACTCCTACAATGAGCAGTTCTTC
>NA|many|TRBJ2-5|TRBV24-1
CATSDLGDPRGETQYF
TGTGCCACCAGTGATTTGGGGGATCCGCGGGGAGAGACCCAGTACTTC
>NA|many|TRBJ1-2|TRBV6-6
CASVTPARGYTF
TGTGCCAGCGTAACCCCAGCACGGGGCTACACCTTC
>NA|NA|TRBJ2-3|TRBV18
CASSLGQSPPDTQYF
TGTGCCAGCTCACTAGGACAGAGTCCGCCAGATACGCAGTATTTT
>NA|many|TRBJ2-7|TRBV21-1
CASQTNKLPSGGPEFYEQYF
TGTGCCAGTCAGACGAATAAGTTGCCTAGCGGGGGCCCGGAATTCTACGAGCAGTACTTC
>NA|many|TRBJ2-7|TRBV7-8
CASILGVAFFSYEQYF
TGTGCCAGCATCCTGGGAGTAGCCTTCTTCTCCTACGAGCAGTACTTC
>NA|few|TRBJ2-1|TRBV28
CASTTVVDYNEQFF
TGTGCCAGCACCACGGTTGTGGATTACAATGAGCAGTTCTTC
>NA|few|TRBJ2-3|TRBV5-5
CASLQSGASTDTQYF
TGTGCCAGCCTCCAATCAGGGGCCAGCACAGATACGCAGTATTTT
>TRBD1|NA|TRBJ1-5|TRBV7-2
CASSPRQGRQPQHF
TGTGCCAGCAGCCCCCGACAGGGGCGTCAGCCCCAGCATTTT
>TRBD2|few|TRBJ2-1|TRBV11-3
CASSIRGGGEQFF
TGTGCCAGCAGCATTAGGGGCGGGGGAGAGCAGTTCTTC
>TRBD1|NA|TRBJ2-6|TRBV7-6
CASSLVKTPGTGGSSGANVLTF
TGTGCCAGCAGCTTAGTCAAAACCCCAGGGACAGGGGGATCCTCTGGGGCCAACGTCCTGACTTTC
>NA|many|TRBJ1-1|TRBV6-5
CASSYRGNPLDTEAFF
TGTGCCAGCAGTTACAGGGGGAATCCTCTGGACACTGAAGCTTTCTTT
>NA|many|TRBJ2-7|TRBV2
CASSVRQGGGYEQYF
TGTGCCAGCAGTGTTCGACAGGGAGGTGGCTACGAGCAGTACTTC
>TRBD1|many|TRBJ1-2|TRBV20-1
CSARDRTGKYGYTF
TGCAGTGCTAGAGACAGGACAGGGAAGTATGGCTACACCTTC
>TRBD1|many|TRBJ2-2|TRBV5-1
CASSYRDSISGELFF
TGCGCCAGCAGCTACCGGGACAGCATCTCCGGGGAGCTGTTTTTT
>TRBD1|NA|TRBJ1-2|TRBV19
CASSVTGGLIYGYTF
TGTGCCAGTAGTGTGACAGGGGGGCTGATCTATGGCTACACCTTC
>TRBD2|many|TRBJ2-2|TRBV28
CASSTSGNTGELFF
TGTGCCAGCAGTACTAGCGGGAACACCGGGGAGCTGTTTTTT
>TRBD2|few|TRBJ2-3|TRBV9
CASSVGGGLSTDTQYF
TGTGCCAGCAGCGTAGGCGGGGGGCTTAGCACAGATACGCAGTATTTT
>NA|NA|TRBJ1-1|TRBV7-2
CASSEEQGPLNTEAFF
TGTGCCAGCAGCGAAGAACAGGGCCCGTTGAACACTGAAGCTTTCTTT
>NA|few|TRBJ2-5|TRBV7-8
CASLGLGTETQYF
TGTGCCAGCCTGGGCCTGGGTACGGAGACCCAGTACTTC
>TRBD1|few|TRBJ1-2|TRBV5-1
CASRALVTGNYGYTF
TGCGCCAGCAGGGCCCTCGTGACAGGGAACTATGGCTACACCTTC
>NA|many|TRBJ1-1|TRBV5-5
CASSLVHTTEAFF
TGTGCCAGCAGCTTGGTGCACACAACTGAAGCTTTCTTT
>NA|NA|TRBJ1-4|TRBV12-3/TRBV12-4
CASSFRQEGEKLFF
TGTGCCAGCAGTTTCCGCCAAGAAGGTGAAAAACTGTTTTTT
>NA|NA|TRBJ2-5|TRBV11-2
CASSKQVQETQYF
TGTGCCAGCAGCAAGCAGGTTCAAGAGACCCAGTACTTC
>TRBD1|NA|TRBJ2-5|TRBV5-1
CASSLGQGAVETQYF
TGCGCCAGCAGCTTAGGACAGGGGGCGGTGGAGACCCAGTACTTC
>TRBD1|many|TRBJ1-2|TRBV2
CASSIGTGEGYTF
TGTGCCAGCAGTATCGGGACAGGGGAGGGCTACACCTTC
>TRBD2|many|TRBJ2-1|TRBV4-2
CASSQGAGSSYNEQFF
TGTGCCAGCAGCCAAGGAGCGGGAAGCTCCTACAATGAGCAGTTCTTC
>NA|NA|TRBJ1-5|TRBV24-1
CATSDPMGPQHF
TGTGCCACCAGTGACCCGATGGGGCCCCAGCATTTT
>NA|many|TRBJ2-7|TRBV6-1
CASSEALRTAYEQYF
TGTGCCAGCAGTGAAGCGCTTCGGACTGCCTACGAGCAGTACTTC